These T cell receptor beta chains were read from a single sample in a study of blood T cell repertoires in COVID-19. The assay was immunoSEQ multiplex PCR, and TCRdb's table has in-frame clones only and misses some. The sample gives 280,000 or so clones, about nine tenths of which show up once; less than 3.5% is in the top ten. Sequencing input: PBMCs or T cells enriched from blood (not recorded which). All receptors come from a woman aged 45 to 65 who had been exposed to COVID-19. The CDR3 runs from the conserved cysteine through the conserved F or W. The order of the fields is clone size, V gene, J gene, D gene, CDR3 DNA, CDR3 protein. A D gene is named only where the DNA matches it firmly. Clone sizes are given selectively: once, few, many, or a class where the clone is expanded.

-	TRBV4-1	TRBJ1-1	-	TGCGCCAGCAGCCTAACCCCACAGGGACCCACTGAAGCTTTCTTT	CASSLTPQGPTEAFF
-	TRBV6-2/TRBV6-3	TRBJ2-7	TRBD1	TGTGCCAGCAGTGGACAGGACTACGAGCAGTACTTC	CASSGQDYEQYF
-	TRBV6-1	TRBJ1-6	-	TGTGCCAGCAGTGAGGTCAGGGATTTTAATTCACCCCTCCACTTT	CASSEVRDFNSPLHF
once	TRBV3-1/TRBV3-2	TRBJ2-1	TRBD2	TGTGCCAGCAGCCCCCAGGCGGGGGGGCCTTACAATGAGCAGTTCTTC	CASSPQAGGPYNEQFF
-	TRBV7-9	TRBJ1-2	-	TGTGCCAGCAGACCCTTAACCCGGGATGGCTACACCTTC	CASRPLTRDGYTF
-	TRBV5-5	TRBJ2-7	-	TGTGCCACCTCACATGGGAGCCACGAGCAGTACTTC	CATSHGSHEQYF
-	TRBV10-3	TRBJ1-4	-	TGTGCCATCAGCGACAGGTCGGCAACTAATGAAAAACTGTTTTTT	CAISDRSATNEKLFF
-	TRBV28	TRBJ2-7	TRBD1	TGTGCCAGCAGATCTCCGGGACAGGACTACTACGAGCAGTACTTC	CASRSPGQDYYEQYF
-	TRBV10-3	TRBJ2-5	-	TGTGCCAGTCGACAGCAAGAGACCCAGTACTTC	CASRQQETQYF
many	TRBV7-2	TRBJ1-5	-	TGTGCCAGCAGCTTTCGGGAAAATCAGCCCCAGCATTTT	CASSFRENQPQHF
-	TRBV6-5	TRBJ1-6	-	TGTGCCACCACCCGGGGGAGCTCCTATAATTCACCCCTCCACTTT	CATTRGSSYNSPLHF
-	TRBV5-1	TRBJ2-3	-	TGCGCCAGCAGCACGGGCGCGGGGACTAGCACAGATACGCAGTATTTT	CASSTGAGTSTDTQYF
once	TRBV14	TRBJ1-6	-	TGTGCCAGCAGCCAAGCCGTAGGTGGGGGACAAAGAAATTCACCCCTCCACTTT	CASSQAVGGGQRNSPLHF
few	TRBV18	TRBJ1-3	-	TGTGCCAGCTCCCCGGGACACCCGGGACAAGGAAACACCATATATTTT	CASSPGHPGQGNTIYF
-	TRBV4-2	TRBJ1-2	TRBD1	TGTGCCAGCAGCCAAAATGGACAGGGAGCCACTGGCTACACCTTC	CASSQNGQGATGYTF
once	TRBV7-9	TRBJ1-1	-	TGTGCCAGCAGACCTCCCTCAGGGGTTAAGAACACTGAAGCTTTCTTT	CASRPPSGVKNTEAFF
-	TRBV28	TRBJ2-1	-	TGTGCCAGCAGTATCTACAGCTACAATGAGCAGTTCTTC	CASSIYSYNEQFF
once	TRBV2	TRBJ2-1	TRBD2	TGTGCCAGCAGTGACCCCACCCACCTAGCGGGGACCTACAATGAGCAGTTCTTC	CASSDPTHLAGTYNEQFF
once	TRBV2	TRBJ2-7	TRBD2	TGTGCCAGCAGTGAAACTAGCGGACTAAACTACGAGCAGTACTTC	CASSETSGLNYEQYF
-	TRBV4-1	TRBJ2-3	TRBD2	TGCGCCAGCAGCCAAGGGAGCGGGGGGTTGCTCACAGATACGCAGTATTTT	CASSQGSGGLLTDTQYF
-	TRBV27	TRBJ1-3	-	TGTGCCAGCTGGGGCCAACTTTCTGGAAACACCATATATTTT	CASWGQLSGNTIYF
once	TRBV24-1	TRBJ1-2	TRBD1	TGTGCCACCAGTGAATCCGGGACAGCTAACTATGGCTACACCTTC	CATSESGTANYGYTF
-	TRBV13	TRBJ2-3	TRBD2	TGTGCCAGCAGTTATGGGGTTCGGACTAGCGGGGGGCTCCGCACAGATACGCAGTATTTT	CASSYGVRTSGGLRTDTQYF
-	TRBV6-5	TRBJ2-2	-	TGTGCCAGCAGTTACGCACGGGGTGCCGGGGAGCTGTTTTTT	CASSYARGAGELFF
once	TRBV6-5	TRBJ1-1	-	TGTGCCAGCGAGGGGTATACAGGGAAAGCTTTCTTT	CASEGYTGKAFF
few	TRBV19	TRBJ2-7	TRBD2	TGTGCCAGTAGTATAACCCCTGGCGGGGGTCTTCCCTACGAGCAGTACTTC	CASSITPGGGLPYEQYF
-	TRBV5-5	TRBJ1-2	-	TGTGCCAGCAGCTTGGAACCCCTGGGCGGCTACACCTTC	CASSLEPLGGYTF
-	TRBV5-1	TRBJ1-3	-	TGCGCCAGCAGCTTACGGACAGATGGAAACACCATATATTTT	CASSLRTDGNTIYF
-	TRBV19	TRBJ1-5	-	TGTGCCAGTAGTATAGAACGGTCTTCGGCCCAGCATTTT	CASSIERSSAQHF
-	TRBV2	TRBJ1-1	TRBD1	TGTGCCAGCAGTGGAGGACAGGGGACTGAAGCTTTCTTT	CASSGGQGTEAFF
-	TRBV7-2	TRBJ1-1	-	TGTGCCAGCAGCTTAGGACCGGGGGTGAACGCTGAAGCTTTCTTT	CASSLGPGVNAEAFF
-	TRBV15	TRBJ1-5	-	TGTGCCACCAGCAGAGCAGGGAACATCAGCCCCCAGCATTTT	CATSRAGNISPQHF
-	TRBV12-3/TRBV12-4	TRBJ1-1	-	TGTGCCAGCAGTTTTGCGAGAGAAGCTTTCTTT	CASSFAREAFF
-	TRBV5-4	TRBJ1-2	TRBD1	TGTGCCAGCAGCTTGGGACAGGGCACCTCTAACTATGGCTACACCTTC	CASSLGQGTSNYGYTF
-	TRBV5-1	TRBJ2-1	TRBD2	TGCGCCAGCAGCTTGCTCGGCGGGGGCTCCTACAATGAGCAGTTCTTC	CASSLLGGGSYNEQFF
few	TRBV4-1	TRBJ1-1	-	TGCGCCAGCAGCTCCGACAGGCTGGGGACTGAAGCTTTCTTT	CASSSDRLGTEAFF
-	TRBV27	TRBJ1-2	-	TGTGCCAGCCGCCACACTAGCGCCTCGCTGAGGGGCTACACCTTC	CASRHTSASLRGYTF
-	TRBV6-5	TRBJ1-4	-	TGTGCCAGCAGTTACACCAGGGCTAATGAAAAACTGTTTTTT	CASSYTRANEKLFF
-	TRBV5-1	TRBJ2-2	TRBD2	TGCGCCAGCACCGGGACTAGCGGGGGGAAGAACACCGGGGAGCTGTTTTTT	CASTGTSGGKNTGELFF
-	TRBV6-5	TRBJ2-7	-	TGTGCCAGCAGAGTTGGCCACCCCGACAGACAGTACTTC	CASRVGHPDRQYF
-	TRBV19	TRBJ1-1	-	TGTGCCAGTAGTATAGATGGCGGGACTGAAGCTTTCTTT	CASSIDGGTEAFF
-	TRBV11-2	TRBJ2-1	TRBD2	TGTGCCAGCAGGCTGACTAGCGGGCCACTATACTCCTACAATGAGCAGTTCTTC	CASRLTSGPLYSYNEQFF
-	TRBV29-1	TRBJ2-3	TRBD1	TGCAGCGTTCTCTCCAACAGGGGTGGCCCTATCGGCACAGATACGCAGTATTTT	CSVLSNRGGPIGTDTQYF
-	TRBV11-2	TRBJ2-7	TRBD1	TGTGCCAGCAGCTTAGTATCCGGACAGGGCCCGGGTAAGCAGTACTTC	CASSLVSGQGPGKQYF
few	TRBV5-1	TRBJ1-2	TRBD1	TGCGCCAGCAGCTTGGACCCGGGACAGGGTGACTATGGCTACACCTTC	CASSLDPGQGDYGYTF
-	TRBV27	TRBJ2-7	-	TGTGCCAGCAGTTTTGGGGTGGGGGGCGAGCAGTACTTC	CASSFGVGGEQYF
-	TRBV10-3	TRBJ2-7	TRBD1	TGTGCCATCAGGAAAGACAGGGGGAGCTCCTACGAGCAGTACTTC	CAIRKDRGSSYEQYF
-	TRBV19	TRBJ1-6	-	TGTGCCAGTAGTCCGACCCGAGGGGGGGGTAATTCACCCCTCCACTTT	CASSPTRGGGNSPLHF